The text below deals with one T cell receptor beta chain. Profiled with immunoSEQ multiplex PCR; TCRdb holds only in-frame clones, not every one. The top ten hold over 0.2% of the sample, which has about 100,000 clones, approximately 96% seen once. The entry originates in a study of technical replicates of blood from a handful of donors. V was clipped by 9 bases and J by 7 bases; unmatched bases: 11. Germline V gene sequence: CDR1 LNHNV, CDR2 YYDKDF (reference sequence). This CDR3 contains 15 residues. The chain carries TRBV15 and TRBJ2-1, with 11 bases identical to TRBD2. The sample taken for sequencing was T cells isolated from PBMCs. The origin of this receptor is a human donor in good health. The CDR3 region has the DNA TGTGCCACGACCCTCACTAGCGGGGGAATTAATGAGCAGTTCTTC. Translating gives CATTLTSGGINEQFF.